This entry features one T cell receptor beta chain sequence. Its antigen is currently unknown. This sample was included in a study of cytomegalovirus exposure and HLA in healthy donors. Study as a whole: The 95 to 150 validation repertoires and the roughly 680 first-cohort repertoires shared a platform, a later analysis reported. Study observations and caveats: Through in vitro validation, three CMV-associated chains were shown to be specific for CMV antigens. Cytomegalovirus status was reportedly diagnosed by the classifier with high sensitivity and specificity.

V was pared by 5 bases and J by 5 bases, with 16 bases between. There are 15 residues in the CDR3. Germline V CDR1 and CDR2: LNHDA, SQIVND (reference sequence). Among the approximately 130 subjects of the validation cohort, separate from the approximately 700-subject first cohort, were the donors. Repertoires were generated with immunoSEQ multiplex PCR, while TCRdb's copy carries only in-frame clones and drops some. The sample has under 250,000 clones; around 80% are singletons. The TCR was taken from a woman in her thirties in good health and CMV-seronegative. The V call is TRBV19, the J call TRBJ2-1, with a tentative D call TRBD2 (6 bases). The sequenced sample was PBMCs. The CDR3 protein is CASSPRTTRNNEQFF. DNA for the CDR3: TGTGCCAGTAGTCCCAGGACTACCCGAAACAATGAGCAGTTCTTC. The variable domain in full, with the rest retrieved from reference TRBV19 and TRBJ2-1, is DGGITQSPKYLFRKEGQNVTLSCEQNLNHDAMYWYRQDPGQGLRLIYYSQIVNDFQKGDIAEGYSVSREKKESFPLTVTSAQKNPTAFYLCASSPRTTRNNEQFFGPGTRLTVL.